This record concerns one T cell receptor (beta chain) sequence. The CDR3 sequence is 11 residues long. Trimming took 1 base from V and 4 from J, leaving 2 bases between them. Looked up from germline, CDR1 is DFQATT and CDR2 is SNEGSKA (reference sequence). The data derive from a study of technical replicates of blood from several donors. Only in-frame clones appear in the TCRdb table, and some are missing; sequencing was by immunoSEQ multiplex PCR. Here the sample spans tens of thousands of clones, approximately 97% being singletons. The rearrangement links TRBV20-1 to TRBJ2-1, with D unresolved. The sample was T cells isolated from PBMCs. This TCR was recovered from a human donor in good health. In DNA form, the CDR3 reads TGCAGTGCTAGAGCTTACAATGAGCAGTTCTTC. Encoded protein: CSARAYNEQFF.